Presented here are 23 T cell receptor beta chains from one specimen sequenced in a study of T cell changes during pregnancy in multiple sclerosis. Profiling relied on immunoSEQ multiplex PCR, and the TCRdb table lists in-frame clones only, not all of them. Among 43,000 or so clones, 90% to 95% were seen once, and the ten largest hold 2.2%. The sample in question was peripheral blood, obtained in the third trimester of pregnancy. Every receptor here comes from a female donor with multiple sclerosis, enrolled in a pregnancy study.

The V and J genes are TRBV19 and TRBJ2-2; TRBD2 matches 7 bases. The CDR3 totals 24 residues. Trimming cost V 0 bases and J 3 bases; bases outside gene matches: 28. The germline gives CDR1 LNHDA, CDR2 SQIVND (reference sequence). For the CDR3, the DNA is TGTGCCAGTAGTATAGATCTAGGGCCTAGCGGCGGTCTTGTTGATACTGTGTACACCGGGGAGCTGTTTTTT. As protein: CASSIDLGPSGGLVDTVYTGELFF.

The chain has TRBV7-9 and TRBJ2-3; 8 nucleotides agree with TRBD1. Germline trimming cut 3 bases from V and 0 bases from J; bases unmatched to any gene: 8. Looked up from germline, CDR1 is SEHNR and CDR2 is FQNEAQ (reference sequence). The length of the CDR3 is 17 residues. CDR3 coding DNA: TGTGCCAGCAGCTTCCCACTGGACAGGGCCAGCACAGATACGCAGTATTTT. This gives the protein CASSFPLDRASTDTQYF.

This clone was observed a few times. V and J are TRBV4-2 and TRBJ1-1; TRBD1 aligns across 7 bases. The CDR3 loop spans 15 amino acids. The V gene end was trimmed by 3 bases and the J gene end by 6 bases; junction bases not matched to a gene: 10. The germline V gene has CDR1 LGHNA and CDR2 YNFKEQ. The CDR3 spells CASSQSARGYAEAFF. CDR3 bases: TGTGCCAGCAGCCAGAGCGCCAGGGGGTACGCTGAAGCTTTCTTT.

The chain uses TRBV7-2 and TRBJ1-3; D unclear. This CDR3 comprises 15 residues. From germline, CDR1 is SGHTA and CDR2 FQGNSA. V was trimmed by 3 bases and J by 3 bases, leaving 12 bases between them. The CDR3 loop reads CASSFDGRLGNTIYF. DNA of the CDR3: TGTGCCAGCAGCTTCGATGGCAGACTTGGAAACACCATATATTTT.

V gene TRBV2 combines with J gene TRBJ2-1, with 13 bases lining up with TRBD2. V was clipped by 5 bases and J by 4 bases; unmatched bases: 8. Germline V gives CDR1 SNHLY, CDR2 FYNNEI. The CDR3 loop spans 17 amino acids. CDR3 sequence (DNA): TGTGCCAGCAGTTTTTCCGGACTAGCGGGAGTTTACAATGAGCAGTTCTTC. This sequence encodes CASSFSGLAGVYNEQFF.

The chain has TRBV2 and TRBJ2-7; 11 nucleotides line up with TRBD2. This CDR3 comprises 15 residues. V was pared by 6 bases and J by 7 bases, with 11 bases of the junction left unmatched. The germline gives CDR1 SNHLY, CDR2 FYNNEI. The CDR3 spells CASSPGSGRANEQYF. The DNA for the CDR3 is TGTGCCAGCAGCCCTGGTAGCGGGAGGGCCAATGAGCAGTACTTC.

V usage is TRBV19 and J usage is TRBJ2-7, with D perhaps TRBD2 (6 bases). Deletions cut 4 bases from V and 7 bases from J, with 8 bases between. CDR1 is LNHDA, CDR2 SQIVND, per germline (reference sequence). The CDR3 is 11 residues long. CDR3 in amino acids: CASSTGLEQYF. CDR3 nucleotides: TGTGCCAGTAGTACCGGACTAGAGCAGTACTTC.

V is TRBV7-2 and J is TRBJ2-1, with 9 bases matching TRBD2. The CDR3 has 15 residues. J gave up 10 bases and V 1 base, and 8 bases lay outside the gene matches. The V gene's germline CDR1 is SGHTA and CDR2 FQGNSA. CDR3 protein: CASSLGGGRAEEQFF. Written as DNA, the CDR3 is TGTGCCAGCAGCTTAGGGGGCGGGAGGGCCGAAGAGCAGTTCTTC.

The genes are TRBV5-1 and TRBJ2-7; no firm D call. This CDR3 region has 18 residues. Trimming cost V 4 bases and J 1 base, with 24 bases left between them. Per germline, CDR1 SGHRS and CDR2 YFSETQ. The DNA for the CDR3 is TGCGCCAGCAGCCCATTATCGACGGGTGAGCGTCCTTCCTACGAGCAGTACTTC. This gives the protein CASSPLSTGERPSYEQYF.

The CDR3 spells CASSLRVSSSTDTQYF. The CDR3 DNA reads TGTGCCAGCAGTTTGAGGGTGTCCTCAAGCACAGATACGCAGTATTTT. The gene calls are TRBV28 and TRBJ2-3; tentative D call: TRBD2 (5 bases). V dropped 3 bases and J dropped 0 bases, with 13 bases sitting between them. CDR1 is MDHEN and CDR2 is SYDVKM in the germline V gene. The CDR3 totals 16 residues.

In its sample, this clone was seen once. This chain links TRBV14 with TRBJ2-7, with D perhaps TRBD2 (6 bases). This CDR3 has 16 residues. Germline-derived CDR1 and CDR2 are SGHDN and FVKESK. Deletions cut 1 base from V and 3 bases from J, with 16 bases between. This chain's CDR3 is CASSQGGDLRFYEQYF. CDR3 bases: TGTGCCAGCAGCCAAGGGGGGGACTTAAGATTCTACGAGCAGTACTTC.

This clone was observed a handful of times. The chain couples TRBV19 to TRBJ1-3; TRBD1 is a possible D gene (6 bases). V was shortened by 8 bases and J by 5 bases, with 13 bases between the two germline ends. Germline loops: CDR1 LNHDA, CDR2 SQIVND (reference sequence). This CDR3 region has 13 residues. The CDR3 nucleotides read TGTGCCAGTTGTCAGGGGAATCGAAACACCATATATTTT. Protein product: CASCQGNRNTIYF.

The J gene is TRBJ2-5, the V gene TRBV7-9; 8 nucleotides align to TRBD2. The CDR3 loop spans 17 amino acids. With 1 base clipped from V and 5 bases from J, the junction kept 12 bases outside the gene matches. The germline CDR1 and CDR2 sequences are SEHNR and FQNEAQ (reference sequence). The CDR3 sequence: CASSLGETGGRGETQYF. For the CDR3, the DNA is TGTGCCAGCAGCTTAGGAGAAACGGGAGGGAGGGGTGAGACCCAGTACTTC.

J is TRBJ1-1 and V is TRBV27; 9 nucleotides line up with TRBD1. With V trimmed by 5 bases and J by 0 bases, 7 bases remained unmatched. The CDR3 length is 16 residues. Germline V gene data show CDR1 as MNHEY and CDR2 as SMNVEV (reference sequence). This chain's CDR3 is CASSPGTGLLNTEAFF. The CDR3 DNA reads TGTGCCAGCAGTCCCGGGACAGGGTTACTGAACACTGAAGCTTTCTTT.

This rearrangement joins TRBV4-3 to TRBJ2-3; 8 bases line up with TRBD2. The CDR3 is 15 residues long. The ends lost 7 bases at V and 6 bases at J; junction bases unmatched: 12. In germline, CDR1 is LGHNA, CDR2 YSLEER. CDR3 in amino acids: CASTSTGGAGDTQYF. The CDR3 DNA reads as TGCGCCAGCACCTCAACGGGGGGGGCCGGTGATACGCAGTATTTT.

The V and J genes are TRBV29-1 and TRBJ2-1; 7 positions agree with TRBD2. Germline V gene data show CDR1 as SQVTM and CDR2 as ANQGSEA. Unmatched junction bases numbered 0, after V lost 4 bases and J lost 3 bases. This CDR3 has 12 residues. The CDR3 reads CSVGGSYNEQFF. CDR3 in DNA: TGCAGCGTTGGCGGGAGCTACAATGAGCAGTTCTTC.

The chain uses TRBV28 and TRBJ2-7, with D possibly matching TRBD1 (5 bases). This CDR3 comprises 13 residues. CDR1 is MDHEN, CDR2 SYDVKM, per germline. V was clipped by 3 bases and J by 6 bases, with 12 bases between them. CDR3 loop: CASSFQGSREQYF. In DNA, the CDR3 is TGTGCCAGCAGTTTTCAGGGTTCGCGCGAGCAGTACTTC.

The chain employs TRBV11-2 and TRBJ2-1; D unresolved. Per the germline V gene, CDR1 is SGHAT and CDR2 is FQNNGV. V lost 1 base, J lost 6 bases, and 4 bases lay in between. The CDR3 has 12 amino acids. CDR3: CASSLVLNEQFF. CDR3 in DNA: TGTGCCAGCAGCTTAGTTCTCAATGAGCAGTTCTTC.

Within the sample, this clone is medium-sized. The genes are TRBV6-5 and TRBJ2-1; D remains unclear. CDR1 and CDR2 (germline): MNHEY, SVGAGI. This CDR3 is 13 amino acids long. V was cut by 6 bases and J by 5 bases, with 11 bases left in between. The CDR3 loop reads CASSPNENNEQFF. Written as DNA, the CDR3 is TGTGCCAGCAGCCCTAATGAAAACAATGAGCAGTTCTTC.

The chain employs TRBV9 and TRBJ2-7; D is possibly TRBD2 (5 bases). The CDR3 runs to 16 residues. V lost 0 bases and J 4 bases, leaving 17 bases between the germline ends. CDR1 is SGDLS and CDR2 is YYNGEE in the germline V gene. In nucleotides, the CDR3 is TGTGCCAGCAGCGTAGCTGAGGAGACAACTAGGTACGAGCAGTACTTC. Its protein product is CASSVAEETTRYEQYF.

The genes are TRBV29-1 and TRBJ2-1, with D possibly matching TRBD2 (5 bases). The V end lost 3 bases, the J end lost 0 bases, and 15 bases lay between the germline ends. The CDR3 contains 16 residues. Per the germline V gene, CDR1 is SQVTM and CDR2 is ANQGSEA. CDR3 in amino acids: CSVEDGGLSSYNEQFF. The CDR3 coding sequence is TGCAGCGTTGAGGATGGCGGGCTAAGCTCCTACAATGAGCAGTTCTTC.

The rearrangement uses TRBV7-9 and TRBJ1-1, with 8 bases fitting TRBD1. Germline-derived CDR1 and CDR2 are SEHNR and FQNEAQ (reference sequence). After removal of 4 bases from V and 2 bases from J, the junction contained 9 bases not matched to a gene. This CDR3 comprises 16 residues. CDR3 DNA sequence: TGTGCCAGCAGCTCCCCCCTCAGGGGGCTAAACACTGAAGCTTTCTTT. It specifies CASSSPLRGLNTEAFF.

The chain uses TRBV14 and TRBJ2-3, with 13 bases identical to TRBD2. Germline V gene lookup returns CDR1 SGHDN and CDR2 FVKESK. This CDR3 is 17 amino acids long. V dropped 1 base and J dropped 2; count of bases not matched to a gene: 3. CDR3 in amino acids: CASSQGGLAGPTDTQYF. The CDR3 DNA sequence: TGTGCCAGCAGCCAAGGGGGACTAGCGGGACCCACAGATACGCAGTATTTT.